What follows is one TCR beta chain and its context. Its antigen is not identified. Use of 60 Vbeta and 13 Jbeta primers characterized the PCR. Original processing notes: Later work found 65 million to 90 million unique TCR beta chains, with 9.5 million to 11 million shared. The repertoire was sequenced with immunoSEQ multiplex PCR; TCRdb's copy has only in-frame clones and lacks some. The DNA gave D and trimming, while V, J and clone size come from that table. The table includes 82,000 or so clones, roughly 72% detected once. This sample stems from a study of cytomegalovirus exposure and HLA in healthy donors. Study-wide findings and caveats: Common viral pathogens (according to a later analysis) appeared linked to several of the most significant clusters.

Sequencing input: PBMCs. This receptor was taken from a woman between 50 and 59 years old in good health and CMV-seropositive.

The CDR3 DNA reads as TGCAGCGTGCCCCATCCCGACAGAAGCGGCTACACCTTC. Translated: CSVPHPDRSGYTF. The chain employs TRBV29-1 and TRBJ1-2; D may be TRBD1 (5 bases). Germline V lookup: CDR1 SQVTM, CDR2 ANQGSEA. The germline V and J ends were trimmed by 6 bases and 8 bases, with 19 bases remaining between them. This CDR3 has 13 amino acids.